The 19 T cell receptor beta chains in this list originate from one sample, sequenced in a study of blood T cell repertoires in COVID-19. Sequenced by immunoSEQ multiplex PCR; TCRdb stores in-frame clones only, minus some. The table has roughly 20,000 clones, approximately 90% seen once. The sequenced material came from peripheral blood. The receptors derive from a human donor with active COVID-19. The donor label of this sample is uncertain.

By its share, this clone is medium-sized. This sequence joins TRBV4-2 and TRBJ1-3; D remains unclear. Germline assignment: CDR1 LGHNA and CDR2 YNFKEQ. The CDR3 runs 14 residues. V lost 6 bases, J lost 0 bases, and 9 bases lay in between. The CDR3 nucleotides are TGTGCCAGCAGGGGCCCCAACTCTGGAAACACCATATATTTT. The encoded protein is CASRGPNSGNTIYF.

In nucleotides, the CDR3 is TGTGCCAGCAGCTTAGGGTCGGTTGGGCTAGCGGGAGTTGACAATGAGCAGTTCTTC. It is translated as CASSLGSVGLAGVDNEQFF. The chain recombines TRBV7-9 with TRBJ2-1; 10 nucleotides line up with TRBD2. The length of the CDR3 is 19 residues. The V and J ends lost 1 base and 5 bases, in that order; junction bases with no gene match: 14. Germline values: CDR1 SEHNR, CDR2 FQNEAQ (reference sequence).

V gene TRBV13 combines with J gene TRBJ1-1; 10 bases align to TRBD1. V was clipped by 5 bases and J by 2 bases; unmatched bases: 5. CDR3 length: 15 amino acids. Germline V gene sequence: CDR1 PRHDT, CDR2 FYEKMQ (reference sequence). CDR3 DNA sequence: TGTGCCAGCAGCCCCCGACAGGGGGCCAACACTGAAGCTTTCTTT. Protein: CASSPRQGANTEAFF.

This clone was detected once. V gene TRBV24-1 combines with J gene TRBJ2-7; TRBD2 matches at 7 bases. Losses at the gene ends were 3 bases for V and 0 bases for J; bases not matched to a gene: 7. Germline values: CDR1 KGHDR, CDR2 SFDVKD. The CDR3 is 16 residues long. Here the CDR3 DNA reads TGTGCCACCAGTGATGGCAAGCGGGGACTCTCCTACGAGCAGTACTTC. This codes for CATSDGKRGLSYEQYF.

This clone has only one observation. Here the CDR3 DNA reads TGTGCCAGCAGTCATCACAGACAGAACCGACCTAACTATGGCTACACCTTC. Its protein product is CASSHHRQNRPNYGYTF. The chain employs TRBV6-6 and TRBJ1-2, with a weak D call TRBD1 (5 bases). In germline, CDR1 is MNHNY, CDR2 SVGAGI (reference sequence). This CDR3 contains 17 residues. The V and J ends lost 5 bases and 0 bases respectively, with 19 bases between them.

CDR3 sequence: CASRWDRVETQYF. Written as DNA, the CDR3 is TGTGCCAGCAGGTGGGACAGGGTGGAGACCCAGTACTTC. The J gene is TRBJ2-5, the V gene TRBV12-3 or TRBV12-4, with 9 bases aligning to TRBD1. The CDR3 runs 13 residues. The trim removed 6 bases at V and 5 bases at J, leaving 4 bases unmatched.

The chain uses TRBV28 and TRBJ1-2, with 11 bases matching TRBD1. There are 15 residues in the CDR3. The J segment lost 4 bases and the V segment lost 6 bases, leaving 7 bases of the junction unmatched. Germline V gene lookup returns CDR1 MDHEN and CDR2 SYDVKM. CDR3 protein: CASSPGQGAFYGYTF. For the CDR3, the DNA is TGTGCCAGCAGCCCCGGACAGGGGGCTTTCTATGGCTACACCTTC.

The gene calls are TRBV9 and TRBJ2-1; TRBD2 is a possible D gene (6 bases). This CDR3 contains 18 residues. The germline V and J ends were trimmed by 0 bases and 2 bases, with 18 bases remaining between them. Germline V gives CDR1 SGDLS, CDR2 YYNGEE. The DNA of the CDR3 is TGTGCCAGCAGCGTAGGGGGGAGGCAAAAAGGAACCTACAATGAGCAGTTCTTC. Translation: CASSVGGRQKGTYNEQFF.

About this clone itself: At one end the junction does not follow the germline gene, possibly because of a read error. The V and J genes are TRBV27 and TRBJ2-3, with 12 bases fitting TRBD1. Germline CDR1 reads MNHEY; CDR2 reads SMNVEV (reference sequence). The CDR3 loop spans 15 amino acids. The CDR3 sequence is CASSSKGTGGPLVEF. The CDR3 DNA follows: TGTGCCAGCAGTTCAAAAGGGACAGGGGGCCCACTAGTTGAGTTT.

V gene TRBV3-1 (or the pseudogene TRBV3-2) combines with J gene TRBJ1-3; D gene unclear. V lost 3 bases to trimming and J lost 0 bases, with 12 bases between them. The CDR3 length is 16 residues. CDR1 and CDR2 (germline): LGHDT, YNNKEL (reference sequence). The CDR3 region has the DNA TGTGCCAGCAGCCACGACGGACTGACCTCTGGAAACACCATATATTTT. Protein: CASSHDGLTSGNTIYF.

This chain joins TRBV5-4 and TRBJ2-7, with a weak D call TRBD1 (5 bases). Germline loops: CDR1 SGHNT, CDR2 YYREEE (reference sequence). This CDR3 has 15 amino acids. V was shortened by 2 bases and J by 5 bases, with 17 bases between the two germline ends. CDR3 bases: TGTGCCAGCAGCTTTTTTGGACAAGTGAACAACGAGCAGTACTTC. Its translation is CASSFFGQVNNEQYF.

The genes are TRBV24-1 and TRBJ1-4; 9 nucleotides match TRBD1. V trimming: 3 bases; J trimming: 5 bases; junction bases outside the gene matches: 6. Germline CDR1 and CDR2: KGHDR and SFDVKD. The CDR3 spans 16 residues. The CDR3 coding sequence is TGTGCCACCAGTGATCCCGGACAGGGGAGGAATGAAAAACTGTTTTTT. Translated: CATSDPGQGRNEKLFF.

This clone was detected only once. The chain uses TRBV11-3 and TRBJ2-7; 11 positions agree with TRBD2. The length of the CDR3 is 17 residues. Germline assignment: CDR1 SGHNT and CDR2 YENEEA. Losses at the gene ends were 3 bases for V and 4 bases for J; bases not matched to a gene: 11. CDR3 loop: CASSFRLSTSGSYEQYF. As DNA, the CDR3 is TGTGCCAGCAGCTTTCGGCTTTCTACTAGCGGGAGTTACGAGCAGTACTTC.

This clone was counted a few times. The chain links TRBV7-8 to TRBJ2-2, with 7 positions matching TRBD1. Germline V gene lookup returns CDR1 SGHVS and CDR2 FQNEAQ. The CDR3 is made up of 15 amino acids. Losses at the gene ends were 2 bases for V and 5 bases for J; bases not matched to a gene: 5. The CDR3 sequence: CASSLRTGVTGELFF. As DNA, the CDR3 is TGTGCCAGCAGCTTACGGACAGGAGTAACCGGGGAGCTGTTTTTT.

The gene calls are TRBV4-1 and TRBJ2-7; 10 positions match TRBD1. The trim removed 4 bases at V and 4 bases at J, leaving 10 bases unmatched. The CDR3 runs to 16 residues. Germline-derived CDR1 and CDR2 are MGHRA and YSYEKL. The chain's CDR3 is CASSRSFGQGEYEQYF. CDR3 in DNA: TGCGCCAGCAGCCGTAGCTTCGGACAGGGGGAGTACGAGCAGTACTTC.

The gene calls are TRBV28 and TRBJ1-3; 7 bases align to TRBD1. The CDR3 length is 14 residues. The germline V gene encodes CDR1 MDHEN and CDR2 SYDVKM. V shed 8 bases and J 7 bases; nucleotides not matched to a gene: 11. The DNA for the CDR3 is TGTGCCAGCTGGAACAGGGGAGTCGGGAACACCATATATTTT. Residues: CASWNRGVGNTIYF.

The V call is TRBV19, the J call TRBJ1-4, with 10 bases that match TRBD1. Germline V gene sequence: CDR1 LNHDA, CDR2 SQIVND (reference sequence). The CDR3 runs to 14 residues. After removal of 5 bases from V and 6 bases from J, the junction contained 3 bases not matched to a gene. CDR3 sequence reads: CASSGTGVDEKLFF. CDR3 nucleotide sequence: TGTGCCAGTAGTGGGACAGGGGTAGATGAAAAACTGTTTTTT.

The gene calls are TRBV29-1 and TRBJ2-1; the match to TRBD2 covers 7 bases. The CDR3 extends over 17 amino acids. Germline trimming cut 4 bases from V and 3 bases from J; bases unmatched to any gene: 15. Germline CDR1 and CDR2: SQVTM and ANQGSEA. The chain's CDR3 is CSVALVGGLGGYNEQFF. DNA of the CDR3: TGCAGCGTTGCGCTTGTCGGCGGACTAGGCGGCTACAATGAGCAGTTCTTC.

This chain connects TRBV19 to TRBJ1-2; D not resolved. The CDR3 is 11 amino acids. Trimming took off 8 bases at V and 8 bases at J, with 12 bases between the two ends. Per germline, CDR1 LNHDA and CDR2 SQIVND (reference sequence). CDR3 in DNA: TGTGCCAGTGAGGAGCCGGGGGGCTACACCTTC. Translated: CASEEPGGYTF. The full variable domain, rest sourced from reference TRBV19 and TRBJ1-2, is DGGITQSPKYLFRKEGQNVTLSCEQNLNHDAMYWYRQDPGQGLRLIYYSQIVNDFQKGDIAEGYSVSREKKESFPLTVTSAQKNPTAFYLCASEEPGGYTFGSGTRLTVV.